This T cell receptor beta chain came from a study of long-term antiretroviral therapy in people with HIV (dated by TCRdb to the early 2020s). Looking at the study overall: The earliest samples were collected about a decade before the 2015 WHO recommendation for immediate ART, when ART was typically delayed until CD4 counts fell. Among the 30 to 35 participants with HIV, over nine were female. Whether ART initiation and durable HIV suppression were associated with changes in peripheral blood TRB repertoire composition and diversity was tested in a retrospective serial study. The cohort contributed under 200 cryopreserved PBMC samples from under 35 adults with confirmed HIV infection, collected serially over a mean of approximately 6 years (range 1-12). No cross-contamination during QIAcube processing was seen in test extractions of a monoclonal T-cell line run alongside 30 to 35 polyclonal samples. What the work shows at the level of the full study, not this receptor alone: Because pre-ART samples had limited cell numbers, profiling was done on unsorted PBMC rather than on sorted CD4+ and CD8+ T cells. At every time point, the repertoire was dominated by expanded TRB clones first identified before ART initiation, although this dominance fluctuated and, in many PLHIV, declined after ART. Starting ART was linked to a significant rise in TRB diversity, yet even with long-term ART the diversity remained significantly lower than in transplant donor controls. Because PBMC availability was limited, only the TCR beta chain was sequenced, with no alpha chain pairing. No data were available on ART adherence, viral resistance or therapy changes, limiting inferences about post-ART repertoire changes. Samples dated from 2004 to 2017, and the ART regimens used may be less effective than current ones. Narrower CDR3 length ranges were observed in HIV repertoires than in controls, and an antigen-experienced repertoire with only a slight naive shift after ART was suggested by the network structure.

Regarding this clone: The clone's antigen remains unknown. Base qualities are not at hand, and no much larger clone is one base apart.

Sequencing of the TRB variable region was done with the immunoSEQ hsTCRB v3.0 assay at survey level resolution. The targeted TRB sequencing depth was roughly 40,000-55,000 T-cell genomes per sample. An Illumina MiSeq with a v3 150-cycle kit was used to sequence the pooled TRB libraries. The paper's data handling went like this. Repertoire analysis was performed in R inside a reproducible Nextflow workflow that covered QC, data transformation and analysis. LymphoSeq2, an R package for exploring AIRR-Seq data, was used to implement the custom analyses. Several samples that yielded fewer than 5000 total TRB sequences were excluded, so that about 200 HIV repertoires were analyzed. Among the approximately 200 retained HIV repertoires, about 57 were collected before ART initiation and 129 were collected after ART initiation. Repertoires were downsampled to 5000 TRB nucleotide sequences, and summary statistics were averaged over 100 downsampling iterations. TRB sequences were retained for analysis only if CDR3 regions of at least seven amino acids were present. Diversity was assessed using a clonality score derived from Shannon entropy and using the Gini coefficient. In the repertoire networks, any two of the top 5000 CDR3 amino acid sequences were linked whenever the two sequences differed by an edit distance of one. For TRB CDR3 amino acid sequences, antigen specificity groups and MHC restriction were predicted with GLIPH2. To flag known associations with CMV, EBV, HIV or tissue antigens, CDR3 amino acid sequences were compared against VDJdb and McPAS-TCR. Pre-ART, post-ART and control groups were compared with Wilcoxon signed-rank tests and Holm-Bonferroni correction. Sourced from immuneACCESS, this table was stored by TCRdb with only in-frame sequences that have V and J called. A share of the clones is absent; for the studies checked, an unresolved V gene accounts for under half, and the remainder has no known explanation. The DNA gave D and trimming, while V, J and clone size come from that table. Present in this sample are about 28,000 clones, 84% of which were seen just once. Of the sample, roughly 6.7% is held by the ten largest clones.

The CDR1 and CDR2 encoded by the germline V gene are SNHLY and FYNNEI. The junction shows trimming of 5 bases on V and 6 bases on J, and the gene matches do not reach 11 bases of it. The CDR3 starts with the cysteine, ends with the phenylalanine, and has 16 residues. Left in the record is the CDR3 DNA by itself, 48 bases read in frame from the first base. Participants were included only if at least one PBMC sample before ART initiation and at least two post-ART samples were available. Every participant with HIV received treatment in the United States of America. Cryopreserved samples of about 0.9-11 million PBMC were thawed and washed before DNA extraction. At the time of the earliest PBMC sample, participants with HIV were aged between roughly 23 and 60 years. PBMC samples from each participant spanned 1-4 timepoints before ART initiation and 2-8 timepoints after ART initiation, with a median of 7 samples. Serial HIV viral load, CD4+ T-cell count, ART history and demographic data were obtained for every participant. Genomic DNA was extracted from unsorted PBMC with a Qiagen kit on a QIAcube, processed in batches of 12 samples.

Sequences were derived from unsorted PBMCs, sampled 0.4 years after starting antiretroviral therapy. The chain was built from TRBV2 and TRBJ1-2, with 11 central nucleotides matching TRBD1. The clonotype originates from a man between 18 and 29 years old with HIV. The encoded CDR3 is CASSLTRRGQGDGYTF. The nucleotide sequence is TGTGCCAGCAGTCTCACCCGCCGGGGACAGGGGGATGGCTACACCTTC.